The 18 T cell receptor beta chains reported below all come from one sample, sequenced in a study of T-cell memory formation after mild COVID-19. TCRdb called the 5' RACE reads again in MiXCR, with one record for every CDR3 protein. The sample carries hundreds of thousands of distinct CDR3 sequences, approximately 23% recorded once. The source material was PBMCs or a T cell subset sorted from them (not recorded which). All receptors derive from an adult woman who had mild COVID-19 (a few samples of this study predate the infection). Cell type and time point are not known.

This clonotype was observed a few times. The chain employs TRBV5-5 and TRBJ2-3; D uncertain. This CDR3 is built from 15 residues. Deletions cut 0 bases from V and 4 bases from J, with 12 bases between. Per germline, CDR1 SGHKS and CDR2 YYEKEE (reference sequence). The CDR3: CASSLGPSSADTQYF. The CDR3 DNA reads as TGTGCCAGCAGCTTGGGTCCTTCGAGCGCAGATACGCAGTATTTT.

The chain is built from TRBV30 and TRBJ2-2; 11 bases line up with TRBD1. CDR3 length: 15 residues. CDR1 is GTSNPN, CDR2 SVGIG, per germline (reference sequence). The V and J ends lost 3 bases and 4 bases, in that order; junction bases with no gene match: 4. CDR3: CAWSGQGASTGELFF. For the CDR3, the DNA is TGTGCCTGGAGCGGACAGGGGGCGAGCACCGGGGAGCTGTTTTTT.

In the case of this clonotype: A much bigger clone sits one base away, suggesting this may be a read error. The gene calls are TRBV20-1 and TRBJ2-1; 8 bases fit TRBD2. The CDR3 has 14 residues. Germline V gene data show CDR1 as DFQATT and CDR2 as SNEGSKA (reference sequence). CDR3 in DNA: TGCAGTGCCCCTCACATAGCGGGAAACAATGAGCAGTTATTC. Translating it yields CSAPHIAGNNEQLF.

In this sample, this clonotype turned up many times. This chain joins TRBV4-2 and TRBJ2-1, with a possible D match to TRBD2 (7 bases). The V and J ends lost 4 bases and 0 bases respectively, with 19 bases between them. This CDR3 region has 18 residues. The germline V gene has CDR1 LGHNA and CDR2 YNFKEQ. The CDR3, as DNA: TGTGCCAGCAGCCGGGGGCTAAGCGGGGATGGCTCCTACAATGAGCAGTTCTTC. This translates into CASSRGLSGDGSYNEQFF.

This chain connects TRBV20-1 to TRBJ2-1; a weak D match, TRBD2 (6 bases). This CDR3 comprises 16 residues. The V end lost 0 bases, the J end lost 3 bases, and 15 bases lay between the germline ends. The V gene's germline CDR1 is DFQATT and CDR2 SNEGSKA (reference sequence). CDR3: CSARDERVTYYNEQFF. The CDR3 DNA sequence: TGCAGTGCTAGAGATGAGCGGGTCACCTACTACAATGAGCAGTTCTTC.

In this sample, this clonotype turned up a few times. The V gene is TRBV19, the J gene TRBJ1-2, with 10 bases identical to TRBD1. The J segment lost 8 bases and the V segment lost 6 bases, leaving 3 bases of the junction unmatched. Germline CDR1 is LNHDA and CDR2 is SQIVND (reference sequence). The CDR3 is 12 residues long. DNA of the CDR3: TGTGCCAGTAGGACAGGGGGCTTCGGCTACACCTTC. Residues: CASRTGGFGYTF.

The CDR3 loop reads CASSVGAGGVSYNEQFF. CDR3 nucleotides: TGTGCCAGCAGCGTAGGAGCGGGAGGGGTCTCCTACAATGAGCAGTTCTTC. The genes are TRBV9 and TRBJ2-1; 10 bases line up with TRBD2. Per the germline V gene, CDR1 is SGDLS and CDR2 is YYNGEE. This CDR3 is built from 17 residues. Trimming removed 0 bases from V and 0 bases from J; junction bases left unmatched: 3. The full variable domain, in which reference TRBV9 and TRBJ2-1 provide the parts outside the CDR3, is DSGVTQTPKHLITATGQRVTLRCSPRSGDLSVYWYQQSLDQGLQFLIQYYNGEERAKGNILERFSAQQFPDLHSELNLSSLELGDSALYFCASSVGAGGVSYNEQFFGPGTRLTVL.

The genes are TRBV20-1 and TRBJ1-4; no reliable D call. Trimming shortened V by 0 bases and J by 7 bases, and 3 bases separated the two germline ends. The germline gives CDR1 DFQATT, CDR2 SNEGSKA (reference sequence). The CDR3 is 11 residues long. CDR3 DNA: TGCAGTGCTAGAGAACTTGAAAAACTGTTTTTT. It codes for CSARELEKLFF.

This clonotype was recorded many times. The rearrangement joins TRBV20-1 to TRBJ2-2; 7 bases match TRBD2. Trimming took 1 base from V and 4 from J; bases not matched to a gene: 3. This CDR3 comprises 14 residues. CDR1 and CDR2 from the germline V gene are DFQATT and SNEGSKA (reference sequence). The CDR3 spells CSARAPGGTGELFF. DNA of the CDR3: TGCAGTGCTAGAGCTCCGGGGGGCACCGGGGAGCTGTTTTTT.

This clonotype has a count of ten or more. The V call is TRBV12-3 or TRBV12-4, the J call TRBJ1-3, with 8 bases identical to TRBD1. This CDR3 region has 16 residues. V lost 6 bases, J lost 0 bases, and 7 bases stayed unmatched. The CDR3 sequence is CASRSTGGGSGNTIYF. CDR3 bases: TGTGCCAGCAGAAGCACAGGGGGAGGCTCTGGAAACACCATATATTTT.

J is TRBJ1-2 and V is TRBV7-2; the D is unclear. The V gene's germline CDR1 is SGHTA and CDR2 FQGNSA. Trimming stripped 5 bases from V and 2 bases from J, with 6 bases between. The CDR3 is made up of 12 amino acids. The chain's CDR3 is CASSLPNYGYTF. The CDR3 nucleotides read TGTGCCAGCAGCCTACCGAACTATGGCTACACCTTC.

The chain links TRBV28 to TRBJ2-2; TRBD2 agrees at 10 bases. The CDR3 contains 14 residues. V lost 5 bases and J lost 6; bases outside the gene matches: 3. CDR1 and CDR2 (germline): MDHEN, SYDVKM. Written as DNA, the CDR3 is TGTGCCAGCAGTCGCCTAGCGGGAGCCGGGGAGCTGTTTTTT. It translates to CASSRLAGAGELFF.

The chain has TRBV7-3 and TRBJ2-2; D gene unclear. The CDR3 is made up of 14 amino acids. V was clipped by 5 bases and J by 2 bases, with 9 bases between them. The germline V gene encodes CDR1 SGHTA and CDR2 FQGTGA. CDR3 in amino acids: CASSQYRNTGELFF. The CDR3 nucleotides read TGTGCCAGCAGCCAGTACAGAAACACCGGGGAGCTGTTTTTT.

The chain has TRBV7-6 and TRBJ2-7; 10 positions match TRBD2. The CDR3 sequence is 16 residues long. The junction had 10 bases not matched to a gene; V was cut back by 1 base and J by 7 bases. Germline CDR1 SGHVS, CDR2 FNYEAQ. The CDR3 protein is CASSLVAGGLGGEQYF. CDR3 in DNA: TGTGCCAGCAGCTTAGTAGCGGGAGGACTCGGGGGGGAGCAGTACTTC.

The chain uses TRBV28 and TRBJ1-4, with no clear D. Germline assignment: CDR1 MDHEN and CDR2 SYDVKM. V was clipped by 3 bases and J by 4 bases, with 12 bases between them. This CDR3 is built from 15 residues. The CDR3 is CASSFGARYNEKLFF. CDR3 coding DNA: TGTGCCAGCAGTTTTGGTGCACGGTATAATGAAAAACTGTTTTTT.

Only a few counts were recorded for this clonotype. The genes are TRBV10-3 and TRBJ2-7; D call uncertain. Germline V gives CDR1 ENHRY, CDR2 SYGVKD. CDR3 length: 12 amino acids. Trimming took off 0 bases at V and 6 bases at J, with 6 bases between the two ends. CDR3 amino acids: CAISESAIEQYF. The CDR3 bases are TGTGCCATCAGTGAGTCGGCGATCGAGCAGTACTTC.

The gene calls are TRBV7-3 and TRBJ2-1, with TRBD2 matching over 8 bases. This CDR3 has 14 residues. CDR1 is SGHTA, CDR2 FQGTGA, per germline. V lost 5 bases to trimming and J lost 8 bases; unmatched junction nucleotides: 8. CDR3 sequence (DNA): TGTGCCAGCAGCCCAAGGACTAGCCTTGATGAGCAGTTCTTC. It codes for CASSPRTSLDEQFF.

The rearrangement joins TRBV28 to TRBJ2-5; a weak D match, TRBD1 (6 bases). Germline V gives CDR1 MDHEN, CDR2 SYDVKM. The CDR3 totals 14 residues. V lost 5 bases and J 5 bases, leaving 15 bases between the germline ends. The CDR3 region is CASSGTPFRETQYF. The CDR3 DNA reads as TGTGCCAGCAGTGGGACACCCTTTAGGGAGACCCAGTACTTC.